The 18 T cell receptor beta chains below all came from one sample that was sequenced in a study of control samples from healthy donors and cancer patients. Profiled with immunoSEQ multiplex PCR; TCRdb holds only in-frame clones, not every one. The sample yields tens of thousands of clones, roughly 94% seen once. Sequenced material: blood. These receptors originate from a man aged 60-69 years in good health.

The chain employs TRBV6-6 and TRBJ2-1; TRBD1 matches 8 bases. Germline V gene data show CDR1 as MNHNY and CDR2 as SVGAGI (reference sequence). This CDR3 contains 15 residues. V gave up 6 bases and J gave up 9 bases; unmatched junction bases: 13. CDR3 in amino acids: CASSPSTGVVGEQFF. The CDR3, as DNA: TGTGCCAGCAGCCCCTCGACAGGGGTTGTAGGTGAGCAGTTCTTC.

V is TRBV14 and J is TRBJ1-1; tentative D call: TRBD1 (5 bases). Trimming cost V 0 bases and J 6 bases, with 14 bases left between them. The CDR3 extends over 15 amino acids. Germline V gene lookup returns CDR1 SGHDN and CDR2 FVKESK. CDR3 nucleotide sequence: TGTGCCAGCAGCCAAGAGCAGGGAGGGTTGGCTGAAGCTTTCTTT. Translated: CASSQEQGGLAEAFF. Based on the CDR3 plus reference TRBV14 and TRBJ1-1, the full variable domain is EAGVTQFPSHSVIEKGQTVTLRCDPISGHDNLYWYRRVMGKEIKFLLHFVKESKQDESGMPNNRFLAERTGGTYSTLKVQPAELEDSGVYFCASSQEQGGLAEAFFGQGTRLTVV.

The chain is built from TRBV18 and TRBJ1-3, with D unclear. V was cut by 2 bases and J by 4 bases, with 12 bases left in between. Germline CDR1 KGHSH, CDR2 LQKENI. The CDR3 is 15 amino acids. The CDR3 region is CASSPLSLTGNTIYF. The CDR3 nucleotides read TGTGCCAGCTCACCATTGAGCTTGACGGGAAACACCATATATTTT.

The V and J genes are TRBV3-1 (or the pseudogene TRBV3-2) and TRBJ2-7; D is unresolved. The CDR3 is 13 residues long. V shed 0 bases and J shed 4 bases, with 7 bases lying between them. Germline-derived CDR1 and CDR2 are LGHDT and YNNKEL (reference sequence). CDR3 nucleotide sequence: TGTGCCAGCAGCCAAGACCCCGGATACGAGCAGTACTTC. Residues: CASSQDPGYEQYF.

The gene calls are TRBV9 and TRBJ2-7, with D perhaps TRBD1 (5 bases). CDR3 length equals 14 residues. Between the trimmed V and J ends, which lost 2 bases and 2 bases, there was a span of 11 bases. Germline V gene data show CDR1 as SGDLS and CDR2 as YYNGEE. The CDR3 loop is CASSVGGRAYEQYF. The DNA of the CDR3 is TGTGCCAGCAGCGTCGGTGGCAGGGCCTACGAGCAGTACTTC.

CDR3: CASSLVPLHKAFF. CDR3 DNA sequence: TGTGCCAGCAGCTTAGTCCCCCTCCATAAGGCTTTCTTT. The chain is built from TRBV11-2 and TRBJ1-1; D not resolved. Germline values: CDR1 SGHAT, CDR2 FQNNGV. This CDR3 has 13 residues. V lost 1 base, J lost 11 bases, and 14 bases lay in between. The full variable domain, with the rest looked up from reference TRBV11-2 and TRBJ1-1, is EAGVAQSPRYKIIEKRQSVAFWCNPISGHATLYWYQQILGQGPKLLIQFQNNGVVDDSQLPKDRFSAERLKGVDSTLKIQPAKLEDSAVYLCASSLVPLHKAFFGQGTRLTVV.

The J gene is TRBJ2-3, the V gene TRBV6-6; 7 bases are a match to TRBD2. This CDR3 has 14 residues. The J segment lost 2 bases and the V segment lost 4 bases, leaving 3 bases of the junction unmatched. CDR1 is MNHNY, CDR2 SVGAGI, per germline (reference sequence). The CDR3 region is CASSSSGTTDTQYF. CDR3 bases: TGTGCCAGCAGTTCCAGCGGGACCACAGATACGCAGTATTTT.

This clone was detected only a few times. The chain carries TRBV6-1 and TRBJ2-7; D may match TRBD1 or TRBD2 (6 bases each). The CDR3 consists of 13 residues. V was clipped by 0 bases and J by 5 bases, with 8 bases between them. Per the germline V gene, CDR1 is MNHNS and CDR2 is SASEGT. The CDR3 is CASSEAEGDEQYF. CDR3 DNA: TGTGCCAGCAGTGAAGCGGAGGGGGACGAGCAGTACTTC.

This chain's CDR3 is CAAWETGITEAFF. Written as DNA, the CDR3 is TGTGCCGCCTGGGAGACAGGGATCACTGAAGCTTTCTTT. This chain connects TRBV6-5 to TRBJ1-1; 7 bases are shared with TRBD1. The J segment lost 4 bases and the V segment lost 11 bases, leaving 10 bases of the junction unmatched. The CDR3 has 13 residues. Looked up from germline, CDR1 is MNHEY and CDR2 is SVGAGI.

The chain has TRBV7-9 and TRBJ2-1; weak D call: TRBD1 (5 bases). Trimming removed 5 bases at V and 8 bases at J, with 13 bases between. The length of the CDR3 is 13 residues. CDR1 and CDR2 from the germline V gene are SEHNR and FQNEAQ (reference sequence). CDR3 in amino acids: CASSQGSRDEQFF. CDR3 sequence (DNA): TGTGCCAGCAGCCAGGGTTCCAGAGATGAGCAGTTCTTC.

The J gene is TRBJ2-7, the V gene TRBV5-8; no firm D call. V was shortened by 1 base and J by 4 bases, with 6 bases between the two germline ends. The CDR3 sequence is 12 residues long. Germline-derived CDR1 and CDR2 are SGHTS and YDEGEE. This chain's CDR3 is CASSLTLYEQYF. CDR3 nucleotides: TGTGCCAGCAGCTTGACCCTATACGAGCAGTACTTC.

This clone was seen just once. This chain joins TRBV6-2 or TRBV6-3 and TRBJ2-7; 8 bases map to TRBD2. V dropped 3 bases and J dropped 2; count of bases not matched to a gene: 3. This CDR3 spans 14 amino acids. CDR1 is MNHEY and CDR2 is SVGEGT in the germline V gene. Written as DNA, the CDR3 is TGTGCCAGCAGTTATGAGCGGGGGACCTACGAGCAGTACTTC. It yields the protein CASSYERGTYEQYF.

The gene calls are TRBV19 and TRBJ2-3, with 7 bases lining up with TRBD2. CDR1 LNHDA and CDR2 SQIVND come from the germline V gene (reference sequence). With V trimmed by 3 bases and J by 0 bases, 0 bases remained unmatched. The length of the CDR3 is 14 residues. DNA of the CDR3: TGTGCCAGTAGTATTAGCGGGAGCACAGATACGCAGTATTTT. Encoded protein: CASSISGSTDTQYF.

The table lists this clone with a count of one. The rearrangement uses TRBV30 and TRBJ2-3; D is undetermined. This CDR3 spans 12 amino acids. V shed 2 bases and J shed 2 bases, with 5 bases lying between them. Germline V lookup: CDR1 GTSNPN, CDR2 SVGIG (reference sequence). CDR3 sequence reads: CAWSRITDTQYF. The CDR3 DNA reads TGTGCCTGGAGTAGAATCACAGATACGCAGTATTTT.

V and J are TRBV15 and TRBJ1-1, with 7 bases aligning to TRBD1. Germline V gene lookup returns CDR1 LNHNV and CDR2 YYDKDF (reference sequence). The CDR3 is 17 amino acids. V gave up 3 bases and J gave up 3 bases; unmatched junction bases: 13. The CDR3 DNA is TGTGCCACCAGCAGCCTCTCGGGGGCCAGGGGGGACACTGAAGCTTTCTTT. This gives the protein CATSSLSGARGDTEAFF.

This chain links TRBV9 with TRBJ2-1; maybe TRBD2 (5 bases). The CDR3 is made up of 13 amino acids. V was shortened by 3 bases and J by 5 bases, with 9 bases between the two germline ends. CDR1 SGDLS and CDR2 YYNGEE come from the germline V gene. As DNA, the CDR3 is TGTGCCAGCAGCGGGACTGGGGACAATGAGCAGTTCTTC. Amino acid sequence: CASSGTGDNEQFF.

V and J are TRBV12-5 and TRBJ2-1; 10 bases fit TRBD2. This CDR3 is built from 15 residues. Germline V lookup: CDR1 LGHNT, CDR2 FRNRAP. Trimming at V came to 1 base and at J to 4 bases, leaving 1 base not matched to a gene. CDR3 nucleotides: TGTGCTAGTGGTTTGGCTAGCGGGGGTTACAATGAGCAGTTCTTC. This gives the protein CASGLASGGYNEQFF.

This clone was recorded once. This chain joins TRBV12-3 or TRBV12-4 and TRBJ1-3; no firm D call. The CDR3 contains 13 residues. V was trimmed by 5 bases and J by 0 bases, leaving 5 bases between them. CDR3 sequence: CASSQTSGNTIYF. As DNA, the CDR3 is TGTGCCAGCAGTCAAACCTCTGGAAACACCATATATTTT.